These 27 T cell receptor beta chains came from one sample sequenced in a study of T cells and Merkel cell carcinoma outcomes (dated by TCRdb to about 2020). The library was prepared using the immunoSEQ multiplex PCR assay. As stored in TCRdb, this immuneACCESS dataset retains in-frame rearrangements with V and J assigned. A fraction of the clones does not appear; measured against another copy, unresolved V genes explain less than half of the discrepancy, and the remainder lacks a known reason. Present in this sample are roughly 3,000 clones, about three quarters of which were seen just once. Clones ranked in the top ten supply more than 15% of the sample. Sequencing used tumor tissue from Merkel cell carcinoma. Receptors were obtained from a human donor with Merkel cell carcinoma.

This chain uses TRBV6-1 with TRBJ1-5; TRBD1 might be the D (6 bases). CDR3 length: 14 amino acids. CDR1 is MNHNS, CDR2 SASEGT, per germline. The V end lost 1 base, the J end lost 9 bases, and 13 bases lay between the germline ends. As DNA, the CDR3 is TGTGCCAGCAGTGAAGGCGACAGGACGGGGCCCCAGCATTTT. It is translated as CASSEGDRTGPQHF.

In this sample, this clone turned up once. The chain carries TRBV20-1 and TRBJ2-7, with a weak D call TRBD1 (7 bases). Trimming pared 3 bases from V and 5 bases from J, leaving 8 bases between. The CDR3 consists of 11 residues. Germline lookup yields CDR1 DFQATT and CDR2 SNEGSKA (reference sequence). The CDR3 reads CSASRGDEQYF. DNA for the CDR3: TGCAGTGCTAGCAGGGGGGACGAGCAGTACTTC.

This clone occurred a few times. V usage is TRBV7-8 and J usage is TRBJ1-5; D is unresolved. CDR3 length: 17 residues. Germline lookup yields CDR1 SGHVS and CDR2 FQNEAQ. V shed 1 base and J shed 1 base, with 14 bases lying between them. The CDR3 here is CASSLVGQWRSNQPQHF. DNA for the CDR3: TGTGCCAGCAGCTTAGTTGGGCAGTGGAGGAGCAATCAGCCCCAGCATTTT.

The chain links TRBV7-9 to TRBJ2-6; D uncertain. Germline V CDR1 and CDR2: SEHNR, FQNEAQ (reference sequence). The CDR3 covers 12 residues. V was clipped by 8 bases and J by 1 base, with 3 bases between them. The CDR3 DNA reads TGTGCCAGCGTGTCTGGGGCCAACGTCCTGACTTTC. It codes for CASVSGANVLTF. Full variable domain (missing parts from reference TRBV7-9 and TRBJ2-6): DTGVSQNPRHKITKRGQNVTFRCDPISEHNRLYWYRQTLGQGPEFLTYFQNEAQLEKSRLLSDRFSAERPKGSFSTLEIQRTEQGDSAMYLCASVSGANVLTFGAGSRLTVL.

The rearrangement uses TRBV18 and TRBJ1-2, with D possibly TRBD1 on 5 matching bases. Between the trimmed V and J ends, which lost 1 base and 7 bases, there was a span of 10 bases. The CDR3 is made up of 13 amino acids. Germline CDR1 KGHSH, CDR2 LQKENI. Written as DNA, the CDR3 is TGTGCCAGCTCACCACGGGGGGATACTGGCTACACCTTC. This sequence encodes CASSPRGDTGYTF.

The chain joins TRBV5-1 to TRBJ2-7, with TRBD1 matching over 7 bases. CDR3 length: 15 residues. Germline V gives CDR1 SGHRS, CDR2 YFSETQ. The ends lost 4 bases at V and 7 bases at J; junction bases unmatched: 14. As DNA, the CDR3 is TGCGCCAGCAGCCCTACAGGGGTTAGGTTGGGGGAGCAGTACTTC. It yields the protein CASSPTGVRLGEQYF.

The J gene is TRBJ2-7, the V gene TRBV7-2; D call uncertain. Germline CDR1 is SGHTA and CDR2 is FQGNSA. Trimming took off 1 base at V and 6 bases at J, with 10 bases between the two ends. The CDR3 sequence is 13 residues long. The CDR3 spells CASSLVVGVEQYF. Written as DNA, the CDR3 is TGTGCCAGCAGCTTAGTGGTCGGTGTCGAGCAGTACTTC.

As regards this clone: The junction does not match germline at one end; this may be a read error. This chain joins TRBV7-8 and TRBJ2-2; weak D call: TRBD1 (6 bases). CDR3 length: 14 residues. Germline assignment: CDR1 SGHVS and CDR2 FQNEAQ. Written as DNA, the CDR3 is TGTGACAGCAGCTTTTGGCAGGGGTCCGGGGAGCTGTTTTTT. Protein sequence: CDSSFWQGSGELFF.

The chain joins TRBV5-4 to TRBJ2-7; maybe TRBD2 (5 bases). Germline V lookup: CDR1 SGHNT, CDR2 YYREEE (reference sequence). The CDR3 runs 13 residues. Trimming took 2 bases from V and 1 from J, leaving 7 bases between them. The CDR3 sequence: CASSFRGSYEQYF. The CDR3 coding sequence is TGTGCCAGCAGCTTCCGGGGTTCCTACGAGCAGTACTTC.

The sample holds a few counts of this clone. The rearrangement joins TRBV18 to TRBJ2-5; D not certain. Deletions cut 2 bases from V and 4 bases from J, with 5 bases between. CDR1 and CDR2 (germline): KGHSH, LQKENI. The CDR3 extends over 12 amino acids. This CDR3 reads CASSPDRETQYF. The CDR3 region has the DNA TGTGCCAGCTCACCAGATAGAGAGACCCAGTACTTC.

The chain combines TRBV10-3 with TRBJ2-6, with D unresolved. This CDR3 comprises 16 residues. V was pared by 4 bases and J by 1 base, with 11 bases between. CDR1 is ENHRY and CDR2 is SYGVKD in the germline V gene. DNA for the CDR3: TGTGCCATCAGTGGACTTCATTTATCTGGGGCCAACGTCCTGACTTTC. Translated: CAISGLHLSGANVLTF.

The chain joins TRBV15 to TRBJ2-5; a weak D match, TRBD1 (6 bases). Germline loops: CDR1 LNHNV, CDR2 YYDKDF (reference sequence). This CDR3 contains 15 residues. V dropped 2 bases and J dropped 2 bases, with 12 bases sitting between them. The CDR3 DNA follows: TGTGCCACCAGCAGACAACCACAGGGACAAGAGACCCAGTACTTC. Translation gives CATSRQPQGQETQYF. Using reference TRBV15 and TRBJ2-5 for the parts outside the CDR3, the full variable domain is DAMVIQNPRYQVTQFGKPVTLSCSQTLNHNVMYWYQQKSSQAPKLLFHYYDKDFNNEADTPDNFQSRRPNTSFCFLDIRSPGLGDTAMYLCATSRQPQGQETQYFGPGTRLLVL.

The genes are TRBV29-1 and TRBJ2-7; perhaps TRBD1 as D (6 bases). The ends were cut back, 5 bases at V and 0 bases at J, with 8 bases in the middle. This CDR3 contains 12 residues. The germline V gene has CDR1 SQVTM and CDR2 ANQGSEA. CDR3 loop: CSVSRGSYEQYF. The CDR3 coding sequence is TGCAGCGTTAGCAGGGGCTCCTACGAGCAGTACTTC.

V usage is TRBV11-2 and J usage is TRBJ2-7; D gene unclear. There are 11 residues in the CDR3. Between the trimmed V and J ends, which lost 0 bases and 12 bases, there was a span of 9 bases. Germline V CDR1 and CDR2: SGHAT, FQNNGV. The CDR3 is CASSLDRLPYF. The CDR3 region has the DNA TGTGCCAGCAGCTTAGATCGGTTGCCGTACTTC.

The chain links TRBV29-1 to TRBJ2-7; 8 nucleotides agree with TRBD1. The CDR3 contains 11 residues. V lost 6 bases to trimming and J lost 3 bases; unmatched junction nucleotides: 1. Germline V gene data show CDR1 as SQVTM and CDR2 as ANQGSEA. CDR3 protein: CSVGTGYEQYF. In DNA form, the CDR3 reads TGCAGCGTCGGGACAGGCTACGAGCAGTACTTC.

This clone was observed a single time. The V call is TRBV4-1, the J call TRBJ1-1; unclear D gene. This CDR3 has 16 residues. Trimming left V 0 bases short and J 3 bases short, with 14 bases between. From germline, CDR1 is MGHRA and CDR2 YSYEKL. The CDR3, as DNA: TGCGCCAGCAGCCAAGAACAGAACCGCCTACACACTGAAGCTTTCTTT. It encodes CASSQEQNRLHTEAFF.

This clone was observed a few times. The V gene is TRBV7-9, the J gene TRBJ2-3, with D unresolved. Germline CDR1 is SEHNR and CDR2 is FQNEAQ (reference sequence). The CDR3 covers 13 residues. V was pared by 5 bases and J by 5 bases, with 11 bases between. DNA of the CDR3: TGTGCCAGCAGCAGAAATAATGGAGATACGCAGTATTTT. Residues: CASSRNNGDTQYF.

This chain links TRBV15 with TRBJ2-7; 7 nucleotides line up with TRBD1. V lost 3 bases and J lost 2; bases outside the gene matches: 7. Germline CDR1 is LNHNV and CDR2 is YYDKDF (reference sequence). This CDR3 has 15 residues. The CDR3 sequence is CATSSRDSGTYEQYF. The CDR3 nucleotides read TGTGCCACCAGCAGCCGGGACAGCGGTACCTACGAGCAGTACTTC.

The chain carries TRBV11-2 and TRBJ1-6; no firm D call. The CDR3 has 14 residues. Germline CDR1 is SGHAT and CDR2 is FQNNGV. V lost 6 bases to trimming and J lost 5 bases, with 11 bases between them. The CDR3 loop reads CASRLLNHNSPLHF. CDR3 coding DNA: TGTGCCAGCAGGCTTCTTAATCATAATTCACCCCTCCACTTT. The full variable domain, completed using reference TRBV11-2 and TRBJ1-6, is EAGVAQSPRYKIIEKRQSVAFWCNPISGHATLYWYQQILGQGPKLLIQFQNNGVVDDSQLPKDRFSAERLKGVDSTLKIQPAKLEDSAVYLCASRLLNHNSPLHFGNGTRLTVT.

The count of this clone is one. The CDR3 is CASSTGGVGQPQHF. CDR3 bases: TGTGCCAGCAGCACCGGGGGAGTGGGTCAGCCCCAGCATTTT. The V call is TRBV7-9, the J call TRBJ1-5; D is possibly TRBD1 (5 bases). The CDR3 loop spans 14 amino acids. The V end was cut by 5 bases, the J end by 6 bases, with 14 bases between. The V gene's germline CDR1 is SEHNR and CDR2 FQNEAQ (reference sequence).

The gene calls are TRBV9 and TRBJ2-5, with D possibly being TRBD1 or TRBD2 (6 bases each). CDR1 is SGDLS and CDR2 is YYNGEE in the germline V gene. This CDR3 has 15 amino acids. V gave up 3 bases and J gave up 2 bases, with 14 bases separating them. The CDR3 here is CASSGGALGQETQYF. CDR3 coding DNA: TGTGCCAGCAGCGGGGGGGCTTTAGGGCAAGAGACCCAGTACTTC.

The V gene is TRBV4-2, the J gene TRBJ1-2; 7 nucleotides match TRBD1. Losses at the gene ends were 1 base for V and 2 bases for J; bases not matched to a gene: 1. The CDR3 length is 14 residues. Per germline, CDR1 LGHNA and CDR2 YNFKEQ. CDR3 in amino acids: CASSQVRGNYGYTF. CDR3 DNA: TGTGCCAGCAGCCAAGTCAGGGGGAACTATGGCTACACCTTC.

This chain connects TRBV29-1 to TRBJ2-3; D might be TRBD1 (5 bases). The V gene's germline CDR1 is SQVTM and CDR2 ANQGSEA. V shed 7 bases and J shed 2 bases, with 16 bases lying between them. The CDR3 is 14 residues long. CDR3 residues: CSGIDRPFTDTQYF. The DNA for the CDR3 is TGCAGCGGGATCGACAGACCCTTCACAGATACGCAGTATTTT.

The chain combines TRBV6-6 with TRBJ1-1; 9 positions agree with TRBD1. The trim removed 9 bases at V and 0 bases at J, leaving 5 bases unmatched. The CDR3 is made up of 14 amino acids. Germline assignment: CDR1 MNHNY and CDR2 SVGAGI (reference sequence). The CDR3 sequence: CASEGTGLNTEAFF. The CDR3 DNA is TGTGCCAGTGAAGGGACAGGGTTGAACACTGAAGCTTTCTTT.

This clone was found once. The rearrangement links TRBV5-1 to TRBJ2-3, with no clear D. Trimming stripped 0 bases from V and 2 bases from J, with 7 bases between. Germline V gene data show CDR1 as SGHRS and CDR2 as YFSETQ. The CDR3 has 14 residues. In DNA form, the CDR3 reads TGCGCCAGCAGCTTGGGATCCTCCACAGATACGCAGTATTTT. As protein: CASSLGSSTDTQYF. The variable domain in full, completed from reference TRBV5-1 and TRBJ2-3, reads KAGVTQTPRYLIKTRGQQVTLSCSPISGHRSVSWYQQTPGQGLQFLFEYFSETQRNKGNFPGRFSGRQFSNSRSEMNVSTLELGDSALYLCASSLGSSTDTQYFGPGTRLTVL.

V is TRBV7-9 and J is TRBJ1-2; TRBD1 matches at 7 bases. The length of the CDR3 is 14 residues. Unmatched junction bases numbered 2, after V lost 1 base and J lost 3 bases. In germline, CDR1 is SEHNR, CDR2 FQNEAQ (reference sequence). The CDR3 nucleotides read TGTGCCAGCAGCTTAGGACAGGGTGACTATGGCTACACCTTC. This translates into CASSLGQGDYGYTF. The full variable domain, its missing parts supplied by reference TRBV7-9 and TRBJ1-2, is DTGVSQNPRHKITKRGQNVTFRCDPISEHNRLYWYRQTLGQGPEFLTYFQNEAQLEKSRLLSDRFSAERPKGSFSTLEIQRTEQGDSAMYLCASSLGQGDYGYTFGSGTRLTVV.

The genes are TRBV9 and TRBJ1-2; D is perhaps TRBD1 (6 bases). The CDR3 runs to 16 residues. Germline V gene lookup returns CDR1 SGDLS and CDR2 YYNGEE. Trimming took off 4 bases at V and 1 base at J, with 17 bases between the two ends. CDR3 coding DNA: TGTGCCAGCAGCTTCCAGGGGTTGCCCCTTAACTATGGCTACACCTTC. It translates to CASSFQGLPLNYGYTF.